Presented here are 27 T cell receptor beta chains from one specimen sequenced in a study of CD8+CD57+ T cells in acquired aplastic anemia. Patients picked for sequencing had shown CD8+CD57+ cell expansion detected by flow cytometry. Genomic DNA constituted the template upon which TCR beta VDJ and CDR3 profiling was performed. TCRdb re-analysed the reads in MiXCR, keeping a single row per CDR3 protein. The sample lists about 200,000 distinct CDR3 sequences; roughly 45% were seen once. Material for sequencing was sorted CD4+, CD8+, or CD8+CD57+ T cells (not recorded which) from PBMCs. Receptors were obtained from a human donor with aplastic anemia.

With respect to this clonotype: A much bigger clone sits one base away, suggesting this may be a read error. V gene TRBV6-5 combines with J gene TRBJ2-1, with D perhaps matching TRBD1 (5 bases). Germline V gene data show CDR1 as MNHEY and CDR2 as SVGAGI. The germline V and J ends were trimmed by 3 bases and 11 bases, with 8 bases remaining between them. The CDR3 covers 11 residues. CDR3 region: CASSYQGKQFF. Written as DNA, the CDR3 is TGTGCCAGCAGTTATCAGGGAAAGCAGTTCTTC.

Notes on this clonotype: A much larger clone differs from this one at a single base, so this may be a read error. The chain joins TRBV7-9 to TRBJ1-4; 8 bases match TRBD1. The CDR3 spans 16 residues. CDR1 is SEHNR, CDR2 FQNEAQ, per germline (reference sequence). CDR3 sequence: CAGSWTPGQVNEKLFF. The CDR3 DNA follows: TGTGCCGGCAGCTGGACCCCGGGACAGGTGAATGAAAAACTGTTTTTT.

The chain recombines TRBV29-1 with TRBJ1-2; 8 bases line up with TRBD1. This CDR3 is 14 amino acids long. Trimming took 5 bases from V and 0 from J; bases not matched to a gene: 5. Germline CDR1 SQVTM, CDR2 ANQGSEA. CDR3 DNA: TGCAGCGTTTTAGGACAGGGAGCTAACTATGGCTACACCTTC. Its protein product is CSVLGQGANYGYTF.

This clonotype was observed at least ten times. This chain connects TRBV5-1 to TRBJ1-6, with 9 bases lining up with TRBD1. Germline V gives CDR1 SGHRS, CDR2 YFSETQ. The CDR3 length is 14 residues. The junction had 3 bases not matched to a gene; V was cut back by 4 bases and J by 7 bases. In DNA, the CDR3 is TGCGCCAGCAGCCCAGGGACAGGGAATTCACCCCTCCACTTT. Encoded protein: CASSPGTGNSPLHF.

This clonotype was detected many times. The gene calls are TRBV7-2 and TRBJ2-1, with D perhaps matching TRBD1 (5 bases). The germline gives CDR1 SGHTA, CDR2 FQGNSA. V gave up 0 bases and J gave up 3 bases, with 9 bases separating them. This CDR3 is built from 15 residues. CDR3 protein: CASSLASGIYNEQFF. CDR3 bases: TGTGCCAGCAGCTTAGCTTCAGGGATCTACAATGAGCAGTTCTTC.

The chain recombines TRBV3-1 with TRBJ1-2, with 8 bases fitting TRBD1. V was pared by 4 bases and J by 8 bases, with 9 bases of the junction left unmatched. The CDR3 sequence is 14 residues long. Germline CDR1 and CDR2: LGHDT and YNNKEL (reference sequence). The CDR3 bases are TGTGCCAGCAGCCCCAGGGGGCGCACGGGGGGCTACACCTTC. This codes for CASSPRGRTGGYTF.

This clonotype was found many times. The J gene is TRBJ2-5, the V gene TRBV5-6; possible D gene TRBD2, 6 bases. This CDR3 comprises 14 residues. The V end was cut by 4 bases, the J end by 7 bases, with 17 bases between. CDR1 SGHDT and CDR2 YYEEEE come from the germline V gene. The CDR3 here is CASSQDYLRGTQYF. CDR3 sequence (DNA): TGTGCCAGCAGCCAGGACTACCTAAGAGGGACCCAGTACTTC.

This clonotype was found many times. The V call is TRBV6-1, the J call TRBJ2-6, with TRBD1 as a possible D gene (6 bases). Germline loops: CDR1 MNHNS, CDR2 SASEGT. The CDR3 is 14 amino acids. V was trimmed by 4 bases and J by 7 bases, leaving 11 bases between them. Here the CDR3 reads CASSAVGAANVLTF. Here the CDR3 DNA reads TGTGCCAGCAGTGCCGTGGGGGCCGCCAACGTCCTGACTTTC.

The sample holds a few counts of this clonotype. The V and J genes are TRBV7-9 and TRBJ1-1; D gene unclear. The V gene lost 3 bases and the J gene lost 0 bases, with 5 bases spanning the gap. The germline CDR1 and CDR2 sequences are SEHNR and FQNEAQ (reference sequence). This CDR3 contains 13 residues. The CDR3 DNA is TGTGCCAGCAGCTTCCCTTTGAACACTGAAGCTTTCTTT. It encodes CASSFPLNTEAFF.

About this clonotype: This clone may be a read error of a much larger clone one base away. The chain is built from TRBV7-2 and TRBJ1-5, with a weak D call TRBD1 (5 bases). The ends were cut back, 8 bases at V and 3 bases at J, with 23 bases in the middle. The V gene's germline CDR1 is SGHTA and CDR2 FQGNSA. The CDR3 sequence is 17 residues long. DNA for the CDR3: TGTGCCAGCCGCCAAGATGCCGGTAGGGGTAACAATCAGCCCCAGCATTTT. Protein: CASRQDAGRGNNQPQHF.

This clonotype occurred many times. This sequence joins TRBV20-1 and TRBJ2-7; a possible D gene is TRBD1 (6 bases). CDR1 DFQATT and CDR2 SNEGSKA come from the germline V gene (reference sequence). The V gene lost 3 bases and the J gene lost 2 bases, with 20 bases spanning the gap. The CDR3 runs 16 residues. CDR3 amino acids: CSASGRPEQGAYEQYF. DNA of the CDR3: TGCAGTGCTAGTGGTAGACCGGAACAGGGCGCCTACGAGCAGTACTTC.

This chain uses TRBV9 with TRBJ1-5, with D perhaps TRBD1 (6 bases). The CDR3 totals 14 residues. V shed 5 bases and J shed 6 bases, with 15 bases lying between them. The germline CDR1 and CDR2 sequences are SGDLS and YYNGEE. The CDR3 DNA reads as TGTGCCAGCAGGGATACAGGGATTCGTCAGCCCCAGCATTTT. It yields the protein CASRDTGIRQPQHF.

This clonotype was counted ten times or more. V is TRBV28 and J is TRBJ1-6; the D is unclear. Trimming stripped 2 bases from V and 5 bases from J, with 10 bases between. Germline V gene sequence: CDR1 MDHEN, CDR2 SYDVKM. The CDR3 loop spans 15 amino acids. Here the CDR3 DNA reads TGTGCCAGCAGTTTAAGCCGGGCGGATAATTCACCCCTCCACTTT. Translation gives CASSLSRADNSPLHF.

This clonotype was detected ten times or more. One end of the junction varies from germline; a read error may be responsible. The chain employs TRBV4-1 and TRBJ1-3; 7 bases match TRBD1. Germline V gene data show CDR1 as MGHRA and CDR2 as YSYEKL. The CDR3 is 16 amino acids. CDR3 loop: CASSQDQGGTGNTIYF. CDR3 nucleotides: TGTGCCAGCAGCCAAGATCAGGGGGGCACTGGAAACACCATATATTTT.

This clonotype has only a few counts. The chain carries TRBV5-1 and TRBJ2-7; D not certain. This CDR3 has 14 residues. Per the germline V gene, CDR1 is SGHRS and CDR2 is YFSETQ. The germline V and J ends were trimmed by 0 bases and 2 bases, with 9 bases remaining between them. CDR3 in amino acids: CASSLATLTYEQYF. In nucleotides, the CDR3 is TGCGCCAGCAGCTTGGCCACGTTAACCTACGAGCAGTACTTC.

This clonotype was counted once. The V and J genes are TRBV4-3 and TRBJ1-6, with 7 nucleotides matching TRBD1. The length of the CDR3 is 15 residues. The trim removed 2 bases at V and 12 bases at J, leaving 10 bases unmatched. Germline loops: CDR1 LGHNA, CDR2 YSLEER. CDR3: CASSQQGTVSQPLHF. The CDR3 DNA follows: TGCGCCAGCAGCCAACAAGGGACAGTATCCCAACCCCTCCACTTT.

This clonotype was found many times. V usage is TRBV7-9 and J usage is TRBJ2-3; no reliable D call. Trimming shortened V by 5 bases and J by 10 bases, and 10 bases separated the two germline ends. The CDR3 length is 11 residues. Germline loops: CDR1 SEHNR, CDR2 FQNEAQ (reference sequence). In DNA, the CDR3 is TGTGCCAGCAGCCCCAGCGATCCGCAGTATTTT. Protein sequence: CASSPSDPQYF.

The CDR3 loop reads CASSASRGSGNTIYF. CDR3 DNA sequence: TGTGCCAGCAGCGCGAGTCGAGGGTCAGGAAACACCATATATTTT. The V and J genes are TRBV11-3 and TRBJ1-3; D is unclear. Germline CDR1 is SGHNT and CDR2 is YENEEA. Trimming removed 5 bases from V and 4 bases from J, with 15 bases in between. CDR3 length: 15 amino acids.

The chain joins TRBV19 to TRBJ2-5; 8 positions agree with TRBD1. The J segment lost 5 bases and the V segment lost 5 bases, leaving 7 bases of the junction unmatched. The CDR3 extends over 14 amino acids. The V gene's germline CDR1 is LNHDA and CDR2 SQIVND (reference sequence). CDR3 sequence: CASSAGGLGETQYF. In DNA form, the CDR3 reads TGTGCCAGTAGTGCAGGGGGCCTGGGGGAGACCCAGTACTTC. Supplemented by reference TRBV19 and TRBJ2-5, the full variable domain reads DGGITQSPKYLFRKEGQNVTLSCEQNLNHDAMYWYRQDPGQGLRLIYYSQIVNDFQKGDIAEGYSVSREKKESFPLTVTSAQKNPTAFYLCASSAGGLGETQYFGPGTRLLVL.

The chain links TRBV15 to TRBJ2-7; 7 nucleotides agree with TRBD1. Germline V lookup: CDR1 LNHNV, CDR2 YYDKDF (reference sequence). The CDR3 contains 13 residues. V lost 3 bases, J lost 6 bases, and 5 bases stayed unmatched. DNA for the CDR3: TGTGCCACCAGCAGCAGACAGGGATCCGAGCAGTACTTC. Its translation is CATSSRQGSEQYF. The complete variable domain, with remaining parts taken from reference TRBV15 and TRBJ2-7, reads DAMVIQNPRYQVTQFGKPVTLSCSQTLNHNVMYWYQQKSSQAPKLLFHYYDKDFNNEADTPDNFQSRRPNTSFCFLDIRSPGLGDTAMYLCATSSRQGSEQYFGPGTRLTVT.

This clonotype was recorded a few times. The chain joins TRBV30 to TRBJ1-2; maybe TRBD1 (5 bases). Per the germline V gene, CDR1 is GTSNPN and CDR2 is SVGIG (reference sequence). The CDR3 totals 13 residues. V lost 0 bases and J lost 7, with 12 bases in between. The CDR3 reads CAWSVQGVGGYTF. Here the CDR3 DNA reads TGTGCCTGGAGTGTACAAGGGGTGGGTGGCTACACCTTC.

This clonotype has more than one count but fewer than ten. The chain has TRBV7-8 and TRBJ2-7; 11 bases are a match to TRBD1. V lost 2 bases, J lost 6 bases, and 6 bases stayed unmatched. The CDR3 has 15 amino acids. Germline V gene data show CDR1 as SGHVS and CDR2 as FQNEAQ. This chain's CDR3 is CASSLPGQGGVEQYF. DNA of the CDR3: TGTGCCAGCAGCTTACCGGGACAGGGGGGCGTCGAGCAGTACTTC. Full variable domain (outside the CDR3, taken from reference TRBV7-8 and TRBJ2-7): GAGVSQSPRYKVAKRGQDVALRCDPISGHVSLFWYQQALGQGPEFLTYFQNEAQLDKSGLPSDRFFAERPEGSVSTLKIQRTQQEDSAVYLCASSLPGQGGVEQYFGPGTRLTVT.

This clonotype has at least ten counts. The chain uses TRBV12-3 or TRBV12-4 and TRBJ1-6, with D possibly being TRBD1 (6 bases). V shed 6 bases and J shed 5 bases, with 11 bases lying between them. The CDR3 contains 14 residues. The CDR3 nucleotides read TGTGCCAGCAGCCTTAACAGGGATAATTCACCCCTCCACTTT. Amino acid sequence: CASSLNRDNSPLHF.

The CDR3 sequence is CATKLARTDTQYF. For the CDR3, the DNA is TGTGCCACCAAGTTGGCCAGGACAGATACGCAGTATTTT. The chain combines TRBV15 with TRBJ2-3; unclear D gene. Trimming removed 7 bases at V and 3 bases at J, with 11 bases between. In germline, CDR1 is LNHNV, CDR2 YYDKDF (reference sequence). The CDR3 is made up of 13 amino acids.

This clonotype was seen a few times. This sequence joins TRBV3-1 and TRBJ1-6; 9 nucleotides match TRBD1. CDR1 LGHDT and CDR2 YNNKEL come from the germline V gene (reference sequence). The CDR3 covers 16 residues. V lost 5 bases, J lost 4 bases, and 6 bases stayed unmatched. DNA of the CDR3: TGTGCCAGCAGCTCCGGGACAGGGCAATATAATTCACCCCTCCACTTT. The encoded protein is CASSSGTGQYNSPLHF. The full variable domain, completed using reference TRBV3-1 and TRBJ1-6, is DTAVSQTPKYLVTQMGNDKSIKCEQNLGHDTMYWYKQDSKKFLKIMFSYNNKELIINETVPNRFSPKSPDKAHLNLHINSLELGDSAVYFCASSSGTGQYNSPLHFGNGTRLTVT.

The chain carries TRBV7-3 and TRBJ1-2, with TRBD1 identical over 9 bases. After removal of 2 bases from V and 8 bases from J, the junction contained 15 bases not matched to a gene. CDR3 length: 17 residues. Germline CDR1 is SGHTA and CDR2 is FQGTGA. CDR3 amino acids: CASSLGGGQGSTGGYTF. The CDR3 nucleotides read TGTGCCAGCAGCTTAGGAGGGGGACAGGGATCAACGGGAGGCTACACCTTC.

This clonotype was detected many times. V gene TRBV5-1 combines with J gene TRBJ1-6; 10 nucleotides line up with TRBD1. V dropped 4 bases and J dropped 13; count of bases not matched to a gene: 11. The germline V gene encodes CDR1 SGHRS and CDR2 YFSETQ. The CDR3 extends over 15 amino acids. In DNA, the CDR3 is TGCGCCAGCAGCGTCGGCCGGACAGGGGGTTCGCCCCTCCACTTT. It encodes CASSVGRTGGSPLHF.